These 29 T cell receptor beta chains originate from one sample sequenced in a study of T cells in Graves' hyperthyroidism and ophthalmopathy. Amplified regions were TCR beta CDR3 sequences from RNA transcripts. First-round RT-PCR with HTBI primers amplified the TCR CDR3 region. Each CDR3 protein gets one entry after TCRdb re-called the multiplex PCR reads with MiXCR. The table includes a few hundred thousand distinct CDR3 sequences, around a quarter detected once. Sequenced input: blood. The origin of the receptors is a man over 45 with Graves' hyperthyroidism.

This clonotype occurred many times. The CDR3 is CASRRTRLRRSVEAFF. As DNA, the CDR3 is TGTGCCAGCAGGCGGACAAGGCTTAGGAGGTCCGTTGAAGCTTTCTTT. This chain links TRBV28 with TRBJ1-1, with D possibly TRBD1 on 5 matching bases. This CDR3 is built from 16 residues. V shed 6 bases and J shed 7 bases, with 24 bases lying between them. Germline V gene lookup returns CDR1 MDHEN and CDR2 SYDVKM.

The CDR3 DNA reads as TGCGCCAGCAGCACGGGGACAGGAAGTGGCACCGGGGAGCTGTTTTTT. Encoded protein: CASSTGTGSGTGELFF. The chain combines TRBV5-1 with TRBJ2-2; TRBD1 agrees at 8 bases. Per the germline V gene, CDR1 is SGHRS and CDR2 is YFSETQ. V trimming: 4 bases; J trimming: 4 bases; junction bases outside the gene matches: 9. There are 16 residues in the CDR3.

This chain joins TRBV28 and TRBJ2-7; TRBD2 matches 12 bases. Trimming removed 5 bases from V and 2 bases from J; junction bases left unmatched: 4. Germline lookup yields CDR1 MDHEN and CDR2 SYDVKM. The CDR3 totals 15 residues. The CDR3 here is CASSPLAGGTYEQYF. As DNA, the CDR3 is TGTGCCAGCAGTCCACTAGCGGGAGGCACCTACGAGCAGTACTTC.

The chain carries TRBV19 and TRBJ1-5, with unresolved D. CDR1 is LNHDA and CDR2 is SQIVND in the germline V gene (reference sequence). The CDR3 is 14 amino acids. The germline V and J ends were trimmed by 4 bases and 7 bases, with 14 bases remaining between them. DNA for the CDR3: TGTGCCAGTAGTACCATCTACACCGGGCAGCCCCAGCATTTT. This encodes CASSTIYTGQPQHF.

This clonotype was seen ten or more times. The chain carries TRBV6-1 and TRBJ2-5, with a tentative D call TRBD1 (5 bases). In germline, CDR1 is MNHNS, CDR2 SASEGT. V was trimmed by 4 bases and J by 5 bases, leaving 11 bases between them. This CDR3 is 13 amino acids long. DNA of the CDR3: TGTGCCAGCAGTGTTGAGGCAGGGGAGACCCAGTACTTC. Translation gives CASSVEAGETQYF.

The chain has TRBV19 and TRBJ2-2; D remains ambiguous. The CDR3 is 17 residues long. Germline V gene lookup returns CDR1 LNHDA and CDR2 SQIVND (reference sequence). V lost 3 bases and J lost 0, with 14 bases in between. In nucleotides, the CDR3 is TGTGCCAGTAGTATGCGCCCGGTAGCCGCGAACACCGGGGAGCTGTTTTTT. Translation: CASSMRPVAANTGELFF.

Only a few counts were recorded for this clonotype. The V and J genes are TRBV18 and TRBJ2-1, with 11 bases matching TRBD2. Germline V gene data show CDR1 as KGHSH and CDR2 as LQKENI. V dropped 6 bases and J dropped 3; count of bases not matched to a gene: 4. CDR3 length equals 15 residues. The CDR3 loop is CASSLLAGDYNEQFF. CDR3 nucleotides: TGTGCCAGCTCCCTACTAGCGGGGGACTACAATGAGCAGTTCTTC.

The chain employs TRBV9 and TRBJ1-5; D remains ambiguous. Germline V CDR1 and CDR2: SGDLS, YYNGEE. The V end lost 3 bases, the J end lost 3 bases, and 13 bases lay between the germline ends. The CDR3 runs to 15 residues. CDR3 in amino acids: CASSANGRVNQPQHF. The CDR3 bases are TGTGCCAGCAGCGCTAACGGACGGGTCAATCAGCCCCAGCATTTT.

In this sample, this clonotype turned up many times. The V gene is TRBV27, the J gene TRBJ1-1; no clear D. The germline V and J ends were trimmed by 4 bases and 1 base, with 7 bases remaining between them. CDR3 length: 13 amino acids. The germline V gene has CDR1 MNHEY and CDR2 SMNVEV (reference sequence). The CDR3 sequence: CASSSEKNTEAFF. In DNA form, the CDR3 reads TGTGCCAGCAGTTCAGAGAAGAACACTGAAGCTTTCTTT.

This clonotype has just a few counts. This chain uses TRBV5-1 with TRBJ2-3, with 8 bases matching TRBD2. In germline, CDR1 is SGHRS, CDR2 YFSETQ. The CDR3 is 14 amino acids. Trimming removed 4 bases from V and 3 bases from J; junction bases left unmatched: 4. CDR3 protein: CASSRTSRTDTQYF. CDR3 nucleotide sequence: TGCGCCAGCAGCCGGACTAGCAGGACAGATACGCAGTATTTT.

This clonotype was picked up a small number of times. The J gene is TRBJ2-2, the V gene TRBV11-2; TRBD2 matches at 8 bases. After removal of 4 bases from V and 6 bases from J, the junction contained 16 bases not matched to a gene. The germline gives CDR1 SGHAT, CDR2 FQNNGV. The CDR3 consists of 18 residues. The CDR3 loop is CASSSPATGGTRAGELFF. CDR3 nucleotides: TGTGCCAGCAGCTCACCAGCCACTGGGGGGACTAGGGCCGGGGAGCTGTTTTTT.

This clonotype was observed many times. The CDR3 sequence: CASSLGQGAFF. CDR3 DNA sequence: TGTGCCAGCAGCTTAGGGCAGGGGGCTTTCTTT. V and J are TRBV11-3 and TRBJ1-1; TRBD1 might be the D (6 bases). V shed 1 base and J shed 11 bases, with 8 bases lying between them. The CDR3 is 11 amino acids. In germline, CDR1 is SGHNT, CDR2 YENEEA.

The chain carries TRBV19 and TRBJ1-1; possibly TRBD1 for D (6 bases). Per germline, CDR1 LNHDA and CDR2 SQIVND (reference sequence). V was shortened by 4 bases and J by 5 bases, with 11 bases between the two germline ends. CDR3 length equals 13 residues. The CDR3 DNA reads TGTGCCAGTAGTAGGGGGGGGCCAACTGAAGCTTTCTTT. As protein: CASSRGGPTEAFF.

There are many counts of this clonotype. The chain recombines TRBV2 with TRBJ2-1; 11 bases line up with TRBD2. This CDR3 is 14 amino acids long. V was clipped by 8 bases and J by 4 bases; unmatched bases: 4. Germline-derived CDR1 and CDR2 are SNHLY and FYNNEI. This chain's CDR3 is CASYSGRGYNEQFF. CDR3 in DNA: TGTGCCAGCTATAGCGGGAGGGGGTACAATGAGCAGTTCTTC.

This clonotype was found a few times. V usage is TRBV19 and J usage is TRBJ1-5; 8 bases agree with TRBD1. This CDR3 comprises 16 residues. Germline V gene data show CDR1 as LNHDA and CDR2 as SQIVND (reference sequence). After removal of 7 bases from V and 0 bases from J, the junction contained 8 bases not matched to a gene. CDR3 nucleotide sequence: TGTGCCAGTAAAAGATCGACAGGGGATAGCAATCAGCCCCAGCATTTT. This codes for CASKRSTGDSNQPQHF.

The table lists this clonotype with a few counts. The chain links TRBV18 to TRBJ2-1, with D possibly TRBD2 on 6 matching bases. Trimming stripped 3 bases from V and 0 bases from J, with 12 bases between. Germline V gene sequence: CDR1 KGHSH, CDR2 LQKENI. CDR3 length: 16 amino acids. The CDR3 here is CASSPEVADSYNEQFF. CDR3 nucleotides: TGTGCCAGCTCACCCGAAGTAGCGGACTCCTACAATGAGCAGTTCTTC.

This chain connects TRBV6-2 or TRBV6-3 to TRBJ2-3; 7 nucleotides line up with TRBD2. The CDR3 covers 14 residues. CDR1 is MNHEY, CDR2 SVGEGT, per germline. V shed 5 bases, J shed 3 bases, and the junction held 5 bases outside the gene matches. The CDR3 here is CASSAGGRTDTQYF. CDR3 in DNA: TGTGCCAGCAGTGCAGGCGGGAGAACAGATACGCAGTATTTT.

This clonotype appeared many times. This rearrangement joins TRBV28 to TRBJ2-1; 10 bases match TRBD1. V lost 6 bases and J lost 7; bases outside the gene matches: 9. Germline CDR1 reads MDHEN; CDR2 reads SYDVKM. The CDR3 contains 15 residues. CDR3 sequence (DNA): TGTGCCAGCAGACCCGGGACAGGGGAATGGAATGAGCAGTTCTTC. It encodes CASRPGTGEWNEQFF.

This clonotype was seen a handful of times. V gene TRBV7-2 combines with J gene TRBJ2-7; 7 bases are a match to TRBD1. Germline trimming cut 5 bases from V and 0 bases from J; bases unmatched to any gene: 16. The CDR3 has 18 residues. CDR1 and CDR2 (germline): SGHTA, FQGNSA. CDR3 region: CASSQTSIGGPSSYEQYF. The CDR3 DNA follows: TGTGCCAGCAGCCAGACCTCGATAGGGGGCCCCAGCTCCTACGAGCAGTACTTC.

This clonotype was counted ten times or more. The genes are TRBV12-3 or TRBV12-4 and TRBJ2-7; the match to TRBD2 covers 7 bases. CDR3 length: 15 amino acids. V lost 7 bases to trimming and J lost 3 bases; unmatched junction nucleotides: 12. Here the CDR3 DNA reads TGTGCCAGCACTACCTCGGGACTACCAGGCTACGAGCAGTACTTC. Translation: CASTTSGLPGYEQYF.

In this sample, this clonotype turned up a few times. The rearrangement uses TRBV7-2 and TRBJ2-1; tentative D call: TRBD2 (6 bases). Looked up from germline, CDR1 is SGHTA and CDR2 is FQGNSA. V lost 0 bases, J lost 4 bases, and 10 bases lay in between. The CDR3 loop spans 15 amino acids. As DNA, the CDR3 is TGTGCCAGCAGCTTAGCGGCGGGGACTTACAATGAGCAGTTCTTC. It is translated as CASSLAAGTYNEQFF.

This clonotype was recorded at least ten times. This chain joins TRBV7-9 and TRBJ2-1; 10 bases agree with TRBD2. Germline V gene lookup returns CDR1 SEHNR and CDR2 FQNEAQ (reference sequence). The ends lost 2 bases at V and 5 bases at J; junction bases unmatched: 3. There are 15 residues in the CDR3. The CDR3 loop is CASSLRGLADNEQFF. The CDR3 DNA reads TGTGCCAGCAGCTTACGAGGACTAGCGGACAATGAGCAGTTCTTC.

This clonotype was observed a handful of times. DNA for the CDR3: TGTGCCAGCTCACAGGGGACCAGCACCTACGAGCAGTACTTC. Translating gives CASSQGTSTYEQYF. The rearrangement uses TRBV18 and TRBJ2-7; either TRBD1 or TRBD2 may supply D (5 bases each). The CDR3 spans 14 residues. V dropped 4 bases and J dropped 2 bases, with 12 bases sitting between them. Germline V gene lookup returns CDR1 KGHSH and CDR2 LQKENI.

This clonotype occurred a few times. The chain joins TRBV7-2 to TRBJ2-4, with D perhaps matching TRBD1 or TRBD2 (5 bases each). The V gene lost 6 bases and the J gene lost 4 bases, with 13 bases spanning the gap. Germline V lookup: CDR1 SGHTA, CDR2 FQGNSA. The CDR3 extends over 14 amino acids. The CDR3 sequence: CASSTGRKKNIQYF. In DNA, the CDR3 is TGTGCCAGCAGTACGGGACGGAAGAAAAACATTCAGTACTTC.

J is TRBJ1-1 and V is TRBV29-1; a possible D gene is TRBD1 (5 bases). CDR1 is SQVTM, CDR2 ANQGSEA, per germline. Trimming removed 7 bases at V and 5 bases at J, with 20 bases between. The CDR3 runs to 14 residues. CDR3 bases: TGCAGCGCCAGGAGCGGGACGGGGGGAACTGAAGCTTTCTTT. Encoded protein: CSARSGTGGTEAFF.

This clonotype has only a few counts. The J gene is TRBJ2-1, the V gene TRBV29-1; 11 bases map to TRBD2. V lost 3 bases to trimming and J lost 1 base; unmatched junction nucleotides: 5. The CDR3 covers 16 residues. Germline V gene lookup returns CDR1 SQVTM and CDR2 ANQGSEA. The CDR3 coding sequence is TGCAGCGTTGAGGGGGGGACTAGCGGATCCTACAATGAGCAGTTCTTC. It specifies CSVEGGTSGSYNEQFF.

This clonotype was counted a few times. The chain employs TRBV11-2 and TRBJ2-7; D possibly uses TRBD1 or TRBD2 (5 bases each). CDR1 and CDR2 from the germline V gene are SGHAT and FQNNGV. Trimming removed 1 base from V and 3 bases from J, with 16 bases in between. The CDR3 extends over 16 amino acids. CDR3 residues: CASSLVFPGQNYEQYF. The DNA of the CDR3 is TGTGCCAGCAGCTTAGTATTTCCGGGGCAGAACTACGAGCAGTACTTC.

This clonotype appeared many times. V gene TRBV11-2 combines with J gene TRBJ2-1, with D possibly TRBD1 on 5 matching bases. Trimming took 0 bases from V and 3 from J, leaving 9 bases between them. Germline V lookup: CDR1 SGHAT, CDR2 FQNNGV. The CDR3 consists of 15 residues. The CDR3 loop is CASSLDTQGYNEQFF. CDR3 coding DNA: TGTGCCAGCAGCTTAGATACCCAGGGCTACAATGAGCAGTTCTTC.

This clonotype has ten or more counts. This chain uses TRBV5-1 with TRBJ2-1; 8 bases agree with TRBD2. Germline-derived CDR1 and CDR2 are SGHRS and YFSETQ. The CDR3 contains 15 residues. The ends lost 7 bases at V and 6 bases at J; junction bases unmatched: 12. The DNA for the CDR3 is TGCGCCAGCCGACCCAGCGGGAGTAGGTTCAATGAGCAGTTCTTC. The encoded protein is CASRPSGSRFNEQFF.